This T cell receptor (beta chain) was identified during a study of T cell clonality in common variable immunodeficiency. Overall study findings and caveats: T cell subpopulation sequencing would be needed to explain CVID clonality. Reportedly, TCR beta sequences from common variable immunodeficiency showed fewer deletions and N-nucleotide insertions.

TCRdb keeps only in-frame clones here, not all; method: immunoSEQ multiplex PCR. In total the sample includes some 25,000 clones, none of them seen once. The length of the CDR3 is 14 residues. Per the germline V gene, CDR1 is SGHRS and CDR2 is YFSETQ. With 2 bases removed from V and 2 bases from J, the gap between germline ends came to 5 bases. This clone was detected ten times or more. Its target is not known. The read halts 3 residues ahead of the CDR3 end, with the missing end drawn from the germline J gene. This chain links TRBV5-1 with TRBJ2-6; D possibly corresponds to TRBD2 (5 bases). The clonotype was recovered from a human donor with common variable immunodeficiency. The sequenced sample consisted of peripheral blood mononuclear cells. CDR3 sequence: CASSFGAGANVLTF. The covered CDR3 bases are TGCGCCAGCAGCTTCGGGGCTGGGGCCAACGTC.